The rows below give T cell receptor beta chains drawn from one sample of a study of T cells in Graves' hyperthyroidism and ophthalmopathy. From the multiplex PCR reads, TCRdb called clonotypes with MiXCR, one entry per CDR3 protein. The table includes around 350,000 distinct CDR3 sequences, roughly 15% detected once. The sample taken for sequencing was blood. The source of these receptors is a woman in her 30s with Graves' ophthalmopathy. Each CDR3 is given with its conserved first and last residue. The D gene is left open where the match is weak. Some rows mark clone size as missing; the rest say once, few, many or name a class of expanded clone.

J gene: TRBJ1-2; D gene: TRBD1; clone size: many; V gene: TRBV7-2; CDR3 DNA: TGTGCCAGCAGCTTTTGGCCGGGGACAGGGGGCGACTATGGCTACACCTTC; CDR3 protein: CASSFWPGTGGDYGYTF
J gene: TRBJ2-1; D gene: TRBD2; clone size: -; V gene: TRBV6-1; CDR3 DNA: TGTGCCAGCAGTGTTTCCAGGGAGGGGTTCTTC; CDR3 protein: CASSVSREGFF
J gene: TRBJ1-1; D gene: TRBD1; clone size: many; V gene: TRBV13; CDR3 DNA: TGTGCCAGCAGCTCCCGACAGGGATCGAACACTGAAGCTTTCTTT; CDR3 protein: CASSSRQGSNTEAFF
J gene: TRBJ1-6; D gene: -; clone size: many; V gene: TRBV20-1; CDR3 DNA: TGCAGTGCTAGACCCCGGATGGGAATTTCCTATAATTCACCCCTCCACTTT; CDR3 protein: CSARPRMGISYNSPLHF
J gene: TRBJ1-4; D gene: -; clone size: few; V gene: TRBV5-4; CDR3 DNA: TGTGCCAGCAGCAGTATACCGGGCCGCTCAACTAATGAAAAACTGTTTTTT; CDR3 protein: CASSSIPGRSTNEKLFF
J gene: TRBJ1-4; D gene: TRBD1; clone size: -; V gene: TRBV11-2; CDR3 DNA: TGTGCCAGCAGCCCGGACAGGACTAGAAATGAAAAACTGTTTTTT; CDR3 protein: CASSPDRTRNEKLFF
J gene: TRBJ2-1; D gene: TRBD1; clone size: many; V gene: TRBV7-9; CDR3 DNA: TGTGCCAGCAGCTACGGACAGGGGTACAATGAGCAGTTCTTC; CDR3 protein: CASSYGQGYNEQFF
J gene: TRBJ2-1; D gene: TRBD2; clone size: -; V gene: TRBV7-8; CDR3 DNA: TGTGCCAGCAGCGATCGACTAGCGGGGGCGGTACGGAATGAGCAGTTCTTC; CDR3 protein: CASSDRLAGAVRNEQFF
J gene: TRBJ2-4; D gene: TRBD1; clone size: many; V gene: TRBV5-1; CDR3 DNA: TGCGCCAGCAGTGTGGACAGGAAGAGGATTCAGTACTTC; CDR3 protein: CASSVDRKRIQYF
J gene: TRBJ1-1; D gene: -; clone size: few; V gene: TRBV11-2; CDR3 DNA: TGTGCCAGCAGCCAAAGGAGCACTGAAGCTTTCTTT; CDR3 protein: CASSQRSTEAFF
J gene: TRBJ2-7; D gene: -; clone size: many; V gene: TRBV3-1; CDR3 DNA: TGTGCCAGCAGCCAAGGAGGGGTCTTCTACGAGCAGTACTTC; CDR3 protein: CASSQGGVFYEQYF